A single sample is the source of the 8 T cell receptor beta chains below, sequenced in a study of T cells in Graves' hyperthyroidism and ophthalmopathy. RNA transcripts provided the source from which TCR beta CDR3 regions were amplified. First-round RT-PCR of the TCR CDR3 relied on the HTBI primer set. TCRdb reprocessed the multiplex PCR reads with MiXCR, giving one entry per CDR3 protein. The data contain about 380,000 distinct CDR3 sequences, 14% of them singletons. The sequenced sample was blood. The receptors derive from an older woman with Graves' hyperthyroidism.

In its sample, this clonotype was seen many times. The chain is built from TRBV7-2 and TRBJ2-7; 8 nucleotides align to TRBD2. V shed 5 bases and J 4 bases; nucleotides not matched to a gene: 7. Germline CDR1 SGHTA, CDR2 FQGNSA. This CDR3 spans 14 amino acids. The CDR3 coding sequence is TGTGCCAGCAGCAAAGCGGGAGAGTTTTACGAGCAGTACTTC. As protein: CASSKAGEFYEQYF.

This sequence joins TRBV20-1 and TRBJ2-1; TRBD2 aligns across 9 bases. CDR3 size: 19 residues. Germline V CDR1 and CDR2: DFQATT, SNEGSKA (reference sequence). The V and J ends lost 1 base and 2 bases, in that order; junction bases with no gene match: 15. CDR3 sequence: CSARGASGKIVVAYNEQFF. The DNA of the CDR3 is TGCAGTGCTAGAGGGGCTAGCGGGAAAATAGTGGTCGCCTACAATGAGCAGTTCTTC.

Many counts were recorded for this clonotype. V gene TRBV27 combines with J gene TRBJ2-1; 10 nucleotides match TRBD1. Germline CDR1 and CDR2: MNHEY and SMNVEV (reference sequence). V shed 5 bases and J 3 bases; nucleotides not matched to a gene: 4. The CDR3 runs to 15 residues. The CDR3 region is CASSTGQGNYNEQFF. The DNA for the CDR3 is TGTGCCAGCAGTACGGGACAGGGGAACTACAATGAGCAGTTCTTC.

In this sample, this clonotype turned up a few times. The chain carries TRBV6-1 and TRBJ1-3; the D gene is possibly TRBD1 (5 bases). The germline CDR1 and CDR2 sequences are MNHNS and SASEGT. The CDR3 runs to 14 residues. The V end lost 0 bases, the J end lost 6 bases, and 9 bases lay between the germline ends. The CDR3 DNA sequence: TGTGCCAGCAGTGAAGCAAGGGGCACAAACACCATATATTTT. It specifies CASSEARGTNTIYF.

This clonotype has at least ten counts. The chain uses TRBV27 and TRBJ2-7; possible D gene TRBD1, 6 bases. This CDR3 has 14 residues. V was clipped by 3 bases and J by 2 bases, with 11 bases between them. Germline V gene sequence: CDR1 MNHEY, CDR2 SMNVEV (reference sequence). CDR3 coding DNA: TGTGCCAGCAGTTTCCAACAGGGAACCTACGAGCAGTACTTC. Its translation is CASSFQQGTYEQYF.

A few counts support this clonotype. The gene calls are TRBV28 and TRBJ2-3, with no clear D. V shed 3 bases and J shed 4 bases, with 11 bases lying between them. The germline V gene encodes CDR1 MDHEN and CDR2 SYDVKM. The CDR3 has 14 amino acids. The CDR3 region is CASSLVPHSDTQYF. The CDR3 DNA sequence: TGTGCCAGCAGTTTGGTTCCCCATTCAGATACGCAGTATTTT.

This clonotype was detected ten times or more. The V and J genes are TRBV2 and TRBJ1-2; D gene uncertain. This CDR3 spans 12 amino acids. Germline assignment: CDR1 SNHLY and CDR2 FYNNEI. Trimming removed 3 bases from V and 6 bases from J, with 8 bases in between. The DNA of the CDR3 is TGTGCCAGCAGTGAGTCCAGGAATGGCTACACCTTC. It encodes CASSESRNGYTF. Full variable domain (rest looked up from reference TRBV2 and TRBJ1-2): EPEVTQTPSHQVTQMGQEVILRCVPISNHLYFYWYRQILGQKVEFLVSFYNNEISEKSEIFDDQFSVERPDGSNFTLKIRSTKLEDSAMYFCASSESRNGYTFGSGTRLTVV.

This clonotype was seen a few times. The rearrangement links TRBV5-6 to TRBJ2-7; D could derive from TRBD1 or TRBD2 (5 bases each). The germline V gene encodes CDR1 SGHDT and CDR2 YYEEEE. The length of the CDR3 is 15 residues. With 4 bases removed from V and 2 bases from J, the gap between germline ends came to 16 bases. The CDR3 region is CASSPPGRIAYEQYF. CDR3 DNA: TGTGCCAGCAGCCCACCGGGACGGATAGCCTACGAGCAGTACTTC.